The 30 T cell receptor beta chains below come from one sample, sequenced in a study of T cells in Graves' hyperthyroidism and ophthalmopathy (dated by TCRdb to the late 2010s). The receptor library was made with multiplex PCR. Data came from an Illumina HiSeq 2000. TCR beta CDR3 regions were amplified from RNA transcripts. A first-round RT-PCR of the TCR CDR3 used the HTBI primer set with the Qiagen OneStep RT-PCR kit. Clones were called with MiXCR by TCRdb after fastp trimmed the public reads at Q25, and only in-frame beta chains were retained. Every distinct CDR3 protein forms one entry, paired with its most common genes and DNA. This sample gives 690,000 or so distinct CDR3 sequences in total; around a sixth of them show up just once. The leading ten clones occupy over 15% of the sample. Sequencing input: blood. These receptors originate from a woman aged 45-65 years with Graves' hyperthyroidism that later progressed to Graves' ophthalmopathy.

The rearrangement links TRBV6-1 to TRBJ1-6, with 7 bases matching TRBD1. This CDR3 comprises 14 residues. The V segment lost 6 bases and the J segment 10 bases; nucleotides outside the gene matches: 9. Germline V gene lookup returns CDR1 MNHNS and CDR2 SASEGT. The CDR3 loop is CASRLTGERSPLHF. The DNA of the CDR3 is TGTGCCAGCAGGCTAACAGGGGAACGGTCACCCCTCCACTTT.

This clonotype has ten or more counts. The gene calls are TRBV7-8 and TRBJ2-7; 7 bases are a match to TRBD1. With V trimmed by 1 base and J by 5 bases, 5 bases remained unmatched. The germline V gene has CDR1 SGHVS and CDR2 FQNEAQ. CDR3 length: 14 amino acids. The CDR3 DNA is TGTGCCAGCAGCTTAGAGGACAGGTCGGACGAGCAGTACTTC. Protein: CASSLEDRSDEQYF.

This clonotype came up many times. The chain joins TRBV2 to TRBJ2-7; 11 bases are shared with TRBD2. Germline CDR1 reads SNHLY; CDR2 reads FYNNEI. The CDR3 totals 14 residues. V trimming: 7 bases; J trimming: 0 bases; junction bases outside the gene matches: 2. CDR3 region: CASNLAGGSYEQYF. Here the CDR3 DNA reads TGTGCCAGCAATCTAGCGGGGGGCTCCTACGAGCAGTACTTC.

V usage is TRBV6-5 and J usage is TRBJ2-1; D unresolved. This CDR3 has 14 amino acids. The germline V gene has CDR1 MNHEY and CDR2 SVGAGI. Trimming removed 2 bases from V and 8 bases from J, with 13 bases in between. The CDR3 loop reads CASSYGEAEDEQFF. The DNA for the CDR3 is TGTGCCAGCAGTTACGGCGAGGCCGAGGATGAGCAGTTCTTC.

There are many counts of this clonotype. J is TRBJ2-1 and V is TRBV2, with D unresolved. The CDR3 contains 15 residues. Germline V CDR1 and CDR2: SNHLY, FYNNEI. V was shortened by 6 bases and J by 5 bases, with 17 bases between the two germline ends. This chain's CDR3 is CASSSDSQIHNEQFF. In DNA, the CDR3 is TGTGCCAGCAGCTCTGACTCCCAAATCCACAATGAGCAGTTCTTC. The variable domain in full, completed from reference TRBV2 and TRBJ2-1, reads EPEVTQTPSHQVTQMGQEVILRCVPISNHLYFYWYRQILGQKVEFLVSFYNNEISEKSEIFDDQFSVERPDGSNFTLKIRSTKLEDSAMYFCASSSDSQIHNEQFFGPGTRLTVL.

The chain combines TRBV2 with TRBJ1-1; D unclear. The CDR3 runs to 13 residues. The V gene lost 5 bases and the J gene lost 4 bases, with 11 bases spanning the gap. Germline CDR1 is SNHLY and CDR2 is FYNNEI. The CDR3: CASSRRSRTEAFF. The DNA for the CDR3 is TGTGCCAGCAGTCGGAGGTCGCGCACTGAAGCTTTCTTT.

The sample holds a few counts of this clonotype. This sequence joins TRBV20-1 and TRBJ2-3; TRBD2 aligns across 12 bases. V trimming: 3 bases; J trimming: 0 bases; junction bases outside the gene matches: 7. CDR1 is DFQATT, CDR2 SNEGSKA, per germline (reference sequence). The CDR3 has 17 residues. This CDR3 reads CSASTSGGSASTDTQYF. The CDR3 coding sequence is TGCAGTGCTAGTACTAGCGGGGGGTCCGCTAGCACAGATACGCAGTATTTT.

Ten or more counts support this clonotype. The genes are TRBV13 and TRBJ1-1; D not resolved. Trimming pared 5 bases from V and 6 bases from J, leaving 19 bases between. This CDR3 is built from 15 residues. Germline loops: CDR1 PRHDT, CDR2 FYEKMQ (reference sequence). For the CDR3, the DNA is TGTGCCAGCAGCCTAAACGAGGGTTTCAACGCTGAAGCTTTCTTT. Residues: CASSLNEGFNAEAFF.

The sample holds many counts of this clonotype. CDR3 region: CSAREGVSDTDTQYF. Written as DNA, the CDR3 is TGCAGTGCTAGAGAGGGTGTTTCAGACACAGATACGCAGTATTTT. The genes are TRBV20-1 and TRBJ2-3; D remains unclear. Trimming pared 0 bases from V and 2 bases from J, leaving 12 bases between. CDR1 and CDR2 from the germline V gene are DFQATT and SNEGSKA (reference sequence). CDR3 length equals 15 residues.

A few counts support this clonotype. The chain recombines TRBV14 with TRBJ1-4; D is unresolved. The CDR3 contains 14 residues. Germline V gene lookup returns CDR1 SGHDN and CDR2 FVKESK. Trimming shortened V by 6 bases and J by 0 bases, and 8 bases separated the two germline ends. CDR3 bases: TGTGCCAGCAGACCACAGTCAACTAATGAAAAACTGTTTTTT. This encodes CASRPQSTNEKLFF.

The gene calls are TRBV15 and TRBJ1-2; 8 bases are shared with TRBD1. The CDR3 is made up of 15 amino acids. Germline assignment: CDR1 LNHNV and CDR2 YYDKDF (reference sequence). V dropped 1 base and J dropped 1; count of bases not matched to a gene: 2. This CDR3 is CATSRAGQGNYGYTF. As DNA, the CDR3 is TGTGCCACCAGCAGAGCCGGACAGGGTAACTATGGCTACACCTTC.

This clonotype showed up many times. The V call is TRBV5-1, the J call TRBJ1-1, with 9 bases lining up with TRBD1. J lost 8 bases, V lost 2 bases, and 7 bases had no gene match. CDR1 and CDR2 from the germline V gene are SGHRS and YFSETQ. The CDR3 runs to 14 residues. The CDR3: CASSFTLGQGEAFF. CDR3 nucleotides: TGCGCCAGCAGCTTCACCCTCGGACAGGGGGAAGCTTTCTTT. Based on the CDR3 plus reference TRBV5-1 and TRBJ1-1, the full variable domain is KAGVTQTPRYLIKTRGQQVTLSCSPISGHRSVSWYQQTPGQGLQFLFEYFSETQRNKGNFPGRFSGRQFSNSRSEMNVSTLELGDSALYLCASSFTLGQGEAFFGQGTRLTVV.

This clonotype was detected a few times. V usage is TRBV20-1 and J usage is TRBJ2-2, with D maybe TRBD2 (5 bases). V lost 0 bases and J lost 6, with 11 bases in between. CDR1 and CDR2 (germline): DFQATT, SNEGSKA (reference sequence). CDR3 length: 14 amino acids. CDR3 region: CSARDWAGAGELFF. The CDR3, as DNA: TGCAGTGCTAGAGATTGGGCCGGGGCCGGGGAGCTGTTTTTT.

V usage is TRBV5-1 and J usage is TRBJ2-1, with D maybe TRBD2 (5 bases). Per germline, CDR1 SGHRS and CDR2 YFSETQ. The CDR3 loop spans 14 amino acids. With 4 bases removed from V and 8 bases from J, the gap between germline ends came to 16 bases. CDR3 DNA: TGCGCCAGCAGCCTGCCTAGGGCCGGGGATGAGCAGTTCTTC. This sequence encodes CASSLPRAGDEQFF.

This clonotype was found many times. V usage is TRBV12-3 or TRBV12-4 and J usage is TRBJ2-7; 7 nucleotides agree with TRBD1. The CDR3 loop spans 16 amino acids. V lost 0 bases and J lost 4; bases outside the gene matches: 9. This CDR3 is CASSLATGTVSYEQYF. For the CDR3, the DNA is TGTGCCAGCAGTTTAGCGACTGGGACAGTTTCTTACGAGCAGTACTTC.

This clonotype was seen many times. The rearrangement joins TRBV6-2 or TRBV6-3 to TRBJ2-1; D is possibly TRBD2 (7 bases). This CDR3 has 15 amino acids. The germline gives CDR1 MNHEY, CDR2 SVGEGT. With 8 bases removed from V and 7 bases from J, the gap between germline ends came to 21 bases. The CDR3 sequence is CASGQTGTMGNEQFF. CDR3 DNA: TGTGCCAGCGGCCAAACAGGGACTATGGGGAATGAGCAGTTCTTC.

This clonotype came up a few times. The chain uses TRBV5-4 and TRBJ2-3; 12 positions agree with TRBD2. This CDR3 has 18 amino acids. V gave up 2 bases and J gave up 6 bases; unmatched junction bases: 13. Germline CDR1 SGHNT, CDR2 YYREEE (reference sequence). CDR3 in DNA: TGTGCCAGCAGCTTCCCGAAACCTAGCGGGGGGGCCGTGGATACGCAGTATTTT. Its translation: CASSFPKPSGGAVDTQYF.

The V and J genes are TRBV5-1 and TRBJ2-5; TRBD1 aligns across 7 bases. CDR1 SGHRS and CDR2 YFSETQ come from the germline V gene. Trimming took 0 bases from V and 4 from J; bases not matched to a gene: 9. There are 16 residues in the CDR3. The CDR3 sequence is CASSLELVRGRETQYF. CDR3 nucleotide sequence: TGCGCCAGCAGCTTGGAACTTGTCAGGGGGAGAGAGACCCAGTACTTC.

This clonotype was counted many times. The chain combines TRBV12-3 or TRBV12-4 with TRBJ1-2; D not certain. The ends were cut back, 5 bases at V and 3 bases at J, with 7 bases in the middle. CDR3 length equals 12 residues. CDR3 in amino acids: CASSAVHYGYTF. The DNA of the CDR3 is TGTGCCAGCAGTGCTGTGCACTATGGCTACACCTTC.

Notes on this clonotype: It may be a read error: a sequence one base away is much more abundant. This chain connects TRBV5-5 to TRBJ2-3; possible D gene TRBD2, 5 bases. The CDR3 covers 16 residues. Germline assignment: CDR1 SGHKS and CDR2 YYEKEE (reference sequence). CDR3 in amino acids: CAGSPMASIRTDTQYF. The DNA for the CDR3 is TGTGCCGGCAGCCCCATGGCTAGCATACGCACAGATACGCAGTATTTT. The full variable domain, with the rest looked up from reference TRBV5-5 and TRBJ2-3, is DAGVTQSPTHLIKTRGQQVTLRCSPISGHKSVSWYQQVLGQGPQFIFQYYEKEERGRGNFPDRFSARQFPNYSSELNVNALLLGDSALYLCAGSPMASIRTDTQYFGPGTRLTVL.

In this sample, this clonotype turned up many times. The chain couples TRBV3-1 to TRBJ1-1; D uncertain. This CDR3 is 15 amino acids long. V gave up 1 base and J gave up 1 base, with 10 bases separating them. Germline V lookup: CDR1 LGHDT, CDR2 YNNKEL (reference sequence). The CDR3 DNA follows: TGTGCCAGCAGCCAAGGGCGACGAACGAACACTGAAGCTTTCTTT. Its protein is CASSQGRRTNTEAFF.

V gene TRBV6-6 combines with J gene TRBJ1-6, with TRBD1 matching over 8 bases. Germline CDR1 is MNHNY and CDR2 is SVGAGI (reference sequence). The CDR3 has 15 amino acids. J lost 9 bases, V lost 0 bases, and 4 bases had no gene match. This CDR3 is CASSYSNRGSSPLHF. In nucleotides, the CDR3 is TGTGCCAGCAGTTACTCGAACAGGGGGAGTTCACCCCTCCACTTT.

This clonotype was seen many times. In nucleotides, the CDR3 is TGTGCCAGCAGCTTAACTGGGGGCGGCTCCTACGAGCAGTACTTC. It translates to CASSLTGGGSYEQYF. The rearrangement joins TRBV7-3 to TRBJ2-7, with TRBD1 as a possible D gene (6 bases). From germline, CDR1 is SGHTA and CDR2 FQGTGA. This CDR3 has 15 residues. V was shortened by 0 bases and J by 0 bases, with 9 bases between the two germline ends. Based on the CDR3 plus reference TRBV7-3 and TRBJ2-7, the full variable domain is GAGVSQTPSNKVTEKGKYVELRCDPISGHTALYWYRQSLGQGPEFLIYFQGTGAADDSGLPNDRFFAVRPEGSVSTLKIQRTERGDSAVYLCASSLTGGGSYEQYFGPGTRLTVT.

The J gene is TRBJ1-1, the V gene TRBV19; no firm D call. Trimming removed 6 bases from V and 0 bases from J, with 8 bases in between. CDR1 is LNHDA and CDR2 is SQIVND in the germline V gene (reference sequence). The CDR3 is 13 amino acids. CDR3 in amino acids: CASSTEMNTEAFF. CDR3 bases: TGTGCCAGTAGCACAGAGATGAACACTGAAGCTTTCTTT.

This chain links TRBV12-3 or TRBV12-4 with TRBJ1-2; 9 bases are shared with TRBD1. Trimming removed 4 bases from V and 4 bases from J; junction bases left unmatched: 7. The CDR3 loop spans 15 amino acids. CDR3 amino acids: CASSSQGARGYGYTF. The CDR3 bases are TGTGCCAGCAGTTCACAGGGGGCTCGGGGCTATGGCTACACCTTC.

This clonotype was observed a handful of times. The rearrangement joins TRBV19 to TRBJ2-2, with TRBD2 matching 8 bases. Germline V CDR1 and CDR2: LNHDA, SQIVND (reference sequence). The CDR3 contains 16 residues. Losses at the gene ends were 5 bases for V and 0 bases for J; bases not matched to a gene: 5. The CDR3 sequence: CASSRGGGSNTGELFF. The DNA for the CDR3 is TGTGCCAGTAGTCGAGGCGGGGGGTCGAACACCGGGGAGCTGTTTTTT.

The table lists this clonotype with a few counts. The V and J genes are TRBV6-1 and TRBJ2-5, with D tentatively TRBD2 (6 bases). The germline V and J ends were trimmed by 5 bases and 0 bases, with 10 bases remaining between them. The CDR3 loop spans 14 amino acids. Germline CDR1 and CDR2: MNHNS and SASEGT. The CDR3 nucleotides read TGTGCCAGCAGTAGGAGGAGGGACCAAGAGACCCAGTACTTC. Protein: CASSRRRDQETQYF.

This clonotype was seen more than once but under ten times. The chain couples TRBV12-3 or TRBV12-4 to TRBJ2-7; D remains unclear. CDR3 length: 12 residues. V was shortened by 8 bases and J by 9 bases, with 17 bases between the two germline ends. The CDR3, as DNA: TGTGCCAGCTCCGAGGCCGTCTCTGGGCAGTACTTC. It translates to CASSEAVSGQYF.

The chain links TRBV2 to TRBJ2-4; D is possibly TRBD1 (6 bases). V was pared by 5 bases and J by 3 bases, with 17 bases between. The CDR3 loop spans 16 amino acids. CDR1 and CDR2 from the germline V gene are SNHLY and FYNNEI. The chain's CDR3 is CASSFAQGLLKNIQYF. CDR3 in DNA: TGTGCCAGCAGTTTTGCTCAGGGGCTCCTCAAAAACATTCAGTACTTC.

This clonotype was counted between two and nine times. The CDR3, as DNA: TGCGCCAGCAGTTGGCCAGGGACCGATACGCAGTATTTT. Translating it yields CASSWPGTDTQYF. This rearrangement joins TRBV5-1 to TRBJ2-3; D possibly matches TRBD1 or TRBD2 (5 bases each). The V gene's germline CDR1 is SGHRS and CDR2 YFSETQ. CDR3 size: 13 residues. The V end lost 5 bases, the J end lost 6 bases, and 13 bases lay between the germline ends.